This TCR beta chain was identified in a study of CD8 T cells in Susac syndrome. The CDR3 spans 11 residues. V was pared by 6 bases and J by 8 bases, with 10 bases between. Reverse transcription of about 0.5 to 1 ug RNA used random hexamers. TCRdb reprocessed the immunoSEQ multiplex PCR reads via MiXCR and lists one record per CDR3 protein. The repertoire holds approximately 180,000 distinct CDR3 sequences, around 95% seen once, with roughly 0.095% in the top ten. This TCR was sampled from a human donor with multiple sclerosis. Sample: CD4+ T cells from PBMCs. The chain uses TRBV12-3 or TRBV12-4 and TRBJ1-2; D gene uncertain. As DNA, the CDR3 is TGTGCCAGCAGCGACCAAGGGGGCTACACCTTC. This encodes CASSDQGGYTF.